This T cell receptor (beta chain) derives from a study of CD8+ T cells in alopecia areata. Study context: Administration of oral tofacitinib to treated patients was at 5 to 10 mg twice daily. Dosing spanned 6 to 18 months on tofacitinib, then 6 months off drug. Scoring of treated patients' severity used the percentage of affected scalp area.

Specified treatment: oral pan-JAK inhibitor, 5-10 mg twice daily. Reverse transcription of extracted RNA yielded cDNA, which provided the sequencing template. Clones were sequenced by immunoSEQ multiplex PCR, and TCRdb holds only the in-frame ones, with some missing. The data contain around 100,000 clones, around three fifths of them singletons. A remark on this clone: Its ends do not fully match the called genes, so a read error is possible.

The CDR3 is made up of 13 amino acids. The sequencing here drew on CD8+ T cells sorted from blood, taken at week 24, from a patient treated with tofacitinib. The chain uses TRBV23-1 and TRBJ2-5, with D possibly called TRBD1 or TRBD2 (5 bases each). TRBV23-1 is known as an ORF, though its function is uncertain. The receptor's source is a human donor with alopecia areata. Here the CDR3 DNA reads TGCGCCAGTCACCCCAGGGACCACGAGACCCAGTACTTC. It codes for CASHPRDHETQYF.